This T cell receptor beta chain was observed in a study of blood T cell repertoires in COVID-19. The method was immunoSEQ multiplex PCR; TCRdb's version includes in-frame clones alone and lacks a portion of them. The repertoire holds over 120,000 clones, with approximately 79% as singletons. CDR3 length equals 15 residues. The V gene lost 0 bases and the J gene lost 6 bases, with 13 bases spanning the gap. Germline CDR1 SGHDN, CDR2 FVKESK. The chain carries TRBV14 and TRBJ2-3, with a weak D call TRBD1 (6 bases). What was sequenced was PBMCs or T cells enriched from blood (not recorded which). The receptor was derived from a woman aged 45-65 years who had recovered from COVID-19. Here the CDR3 reads CASSQELPGEDTQYF. In nucleotides, the CDR3 is TGTGCCAGCAGCCAAGAGTTGCCAGGGGAGGATACGCAGTATTTT.